The clone carrying this TCR beta chain was detected once. Antigen specificity is unknown. Use of 60 Vbeta and 13 Jbeta primers characterized the PCR. Some clones are missing from TCRdb's copy, which holds only in-frame ones; the method was immunoSEQ multiplex PCR. This table holds tens of thousands of clones, approximately 80% found once. The entry originates in a study of cytomegalovirus exposure and HLA in healthy donors. Points from the study as a whole: Association of a missense DCLRE1C variant with TCR beta V- and J-gene trimming was reported in a later analysis. What was likely a sequencing artifact was a cluster of highly shared sequence variants. Earlier results showed most TCR beta V segments being productive about 90% or about 30% of the time. Cytomegalovirus-associated TCR beta chains were listed, numbering 164.

The CDR3 totals 13 residues. V lost 2 bases to trimming and J lost 6 bases, with 10 bases between them. Looked up from germline, CDR1 is MNHEY and CDR2 is SVGAGI. The receptor comes from a man younger than 45 in good health and CMV-seronegative. V gene TRBV6-5 combines with J gene TRBJ1-1; unclear D gene. Sequencing was carried out using PBMCs. CDR3 DNA: TGTGCCAGCAGTTACAATAAAAGAGCTGAAGCTTTCTTT. Translated: CASSYNKRAEAFF.